This TCR beta chain originates from a study of cytomegalovirus exposure and HLA in healthy donors. About the study: The roughly 110 validation repertoires were reported in a later analysis to have been generated on the same platform as the 666 first-cohort repertoires.

The length of the CDR3 is 17 residues. Germline V gene lookup returns CDR1 KGHSH and CDR2 LQKENI. With 6 bases clipped from V and 2 bases from J, the junction kept 10 bases outside the gene matches. The data were produced by immunoSEQ multiplex PCR, yet TCRdb's version contains in-frame clones alone and is incomplete. The repertoire holds 150,000 or so clones, with 84% as singletons. Regarding the study as a whole: TCR beta chains numbering more than 150 were designated cytomegalovirus-associated.

A remark on this clone: The antigen is unknown.

The TCR sequence derives from a man aged 30-40 years in good health and CMV-seropositive. Sequenced input: PBMCs. The genes are TRBV18 and TRBJ2-6; 7 bases map to TRBD1. The CDR3 DNA reads TGTGCCAGCTCGGCCAGACAGGGTCCTACTGGGGCCAACGTCCTGACTTTC. Amino acids: CASSARQGPTGANVLTF.